Below, 13 T cell receptor beta chains from the same sample are listed, as sequenced in a study of blood T cell repertoires in COVID-19. Some clones are missing from TCRdb's copy, which holds only in-frame ones; the method was immunoSEQ multiplex PCR. Counted here are about 280,000 clones, approximately 85% occurring once; the ten biggest clones make up around 5.5%. Sequencing was carried out using peripheral blood. Source of these receptors: a man aged 50-60 years with active or convalescent COVID-19.

The chain has TRBV7-9 and TRBJ2-6; D uncertain. Trimming left V 10 bases short and J 0 bases short, with 19 bases between. Per the germline V gene, CDR1 is SEHNR and CDR2 is FQNEAQ (reference sequence). The CDR3 is 17 residues long. Here the CDR3 reads CANTELPTPSGANVLTF. DNA for the CDR3: TGTGCCAATACCGAGCTTCCTACCCCCTCTGGGGCCAACGTCCTGACTTTC.

The V gene is TRBV5-1, the J gene TRBJ2-7; TRBD2 matches at 14 bases. The CDR3 is 19 residues long. The V and J ends lost 3 bases and 0 bases, in that order; junction bases with no gene match: 11. Per germline, CDR1 SGHRS and CDR2 YFSETQ. CDR3 in DNA: TGCGCCAGCAGCTCCCGGACTAGCGGGAGGATCGGGAACTCCTACGAGCAGTACTTC. Protein sequence: CASSSRTSGRIGNSYEQYF.

V and J are TRBV5-1 and TRBJ2-3; the match to TRBD2 covers 13 bases. Germline CDR1 reads SGHRS; CDR2 reads YFSETQ. Losses at the gene ends were 2 bases for V and 8 bases for J; bases not matched to a gene: 5. The CDR3 is 15 amino acids. CDR3 in DNA: TGCGCCAGCAGCTTAGGGACTAGCGGGATAACTACGCAGTATTTT. Translated, it gives CASSLGTSGITTQYF.

The rearrangement uses TRBV6-5 and TRBJ2-7; 9 bases agree with TRBD1. The ends lost 5 bases at V and 2 bases at J; junction bases unmatched: 4. The germline V gene has CDR1 MNHEY and CDR2 SVGAGI. The CDR3 is made up of 14 amino acids. CDR3 coding DNA: TGTGCCAGCAGTCGACAGGGGGGCCCCTACGAGCAGTACTTC. This translates into CASSRQGGPYEQYF.

The rearrangement joins TRBV12-3 or TRBV12-4 to TRBJ1-5; D not certain. Deletions cut 7 bases from V and 5 bases from J, with 12 bases between. This CDR3 is 13 amino acids long. CDR3 DNA: TGTGCCAGCACAATCCCCGGAGATCAGCCCCAGCATTTT. Its protein is CASTIPGDQPQHF.

The chain joins TRBV6-5 to TRBJ2-7; 7 bases are shared with TRBD1. The V gene's germline CDR1 is MNHEY and CDR2 SVGAGI. CDR3 length: 15 residues. Losses at the gene ends were 0 bases for V and 1 base for J; bases not matched to a gene: 3. The CDR3 DNA reads as TGTGCCAGCAGTTACTCTACCAGGGGGTCCTACGAGCAGTACTTC. Its translation: CASSYSTRGSYEQYF.

The chain is built from TRBV29-1 and TRBJ2-7, with D possibly being TRBD1 (5 bases). This CDR3 spans 13 amino acids. V was trimmed by 4 bases and J by 0 bases, leaving 10 bases between them. Germline CDR1 SQVTM, CDR2 ANQGSEA. Here the CDR3 reads CSVAARVSYEQYF. CDR3 nucleotides: TGCAGCGTTGCAGCCAGGGTCTCCTACGAGCAGTACTTC.

The chain recombines TRBV7-2 with TRBJ2-7, with 10 bases matching TRBD1. The junction had 4 bases not matched to a gene; V was cut back by 5 bases and J by 3 bases. The CDR3 is made up of 14 amino acids. The germline V gene has CDR1 SGHTA and CDR2 FQGNSA. CDR3 coding DNA: TGTGCCAGCAGCGTGGGGGACAGGGGCTACGAGCAGTACTTC. Amino acid sequence: CASSVGDRGYEQYF.

The chain carries TRBV7-9 and TRBJ2-2; 12 bases are shared with TRBD1. Germline CDR1 reads SEHNR; CDR2 reads FQNEAQ (reference sequence). The V gene end was trimmed by 1 base and the J gene end by 11 bases; junction bases not matched to a gene: 5. The CDR3 length is 15 residues. DNA of the CDR3: TGTGCCAGCAGCTTAGTCTCGGGACAGGGGGCCGAGCTGTTTTTT. It encodes CASSLVSGQGAELFF.

The chain has TRBV5-1 and TRBJ2-3; 9 positions match TRBD2. J lost 2 bases, V lost 4 bases, and 5 bases had no gene match. Germline-derived CDR1 and CDR2 are SGHRS and YFSETQ. The CDR3 totals 15 residues. The CDR3 loop reads CASSGLARSTDTQYF. Here the CDR3 DNA reads TGCGCCAGCAGCGGACTAGCGAGATCCACAGATACGCAGTATTTT.

The rearrangement links TRBV19 to TRBJ2-7; TRBD2 agrees at 7 bases. Losses at the gene ends were 1 base for V and 3 bases for J; bases not matched to a gene: 6. Germline lookup yields CDR1 LNHDA and CDR2 SQIVND (reference sequence). The CDR3 spans 15 residues. The CDR3 loop is CASSIGGGLFYEQYF. In nucleotides, the CDR3 is TGTGCCAGTAGTATAGGGGGGGGACTATTCTACGAGCAGTACTTC.

The gene calls are TRBV4-2 and TRBJ2-5; TRBD2 matches 8 bases. The CDR3 totals 16 residues. Germline assignment: CDR1 LGHNA and CDR2 YNFKEQ. Trimming cost V 4 bases and J 1 base; bases outside gene matches: 8. CDR3 residues: CASSPGVAGFQETQYF. The CDR3 DNA sequence: TGTGCCAGCAGCCCCGGGGTAGCGGGATTCCAAGAGACCCAGTACTTC.

V usage is TRBV5-1 and J usage is TRBJ2-3; TRBD2 agrees at 7 bases. The germline gives CDR1 SGHRS, CDR2 YFSETQ. The V and J ends lost 5 bases and 0 bases, in that order; junction bases with no gene match: 9. The CDR3 totals 16 residues. CDR3 protein: CASRVGGSLSTDTQYF. The CDR3 DNA reads as TGCGCCAGCAGAGTTGGCGGGAGTCTTAGCACAGATACGCAGTATTTT.